Listed below are T cell receptor beta chains from one sample, sequenced in a study of PD-1 blockade in classical Hodgkin lymphoma. The method was immunoSEQ multiplex PCR; TCRdb's version includes in-frame clones alone and lacks a portion of them. The sample shows approximately 35,000 clones, roughly 94% of them seen only once. The sequencing input was peripheral blood mononuclear cells (PBMCs). All receptors come from a human donor with classical Hodgkin lymphoma. CDR3s include the opening cysteine and the closing phenylalanine or tryptophan. The order of the fields is CDR3 length, clone size, J gene, V gene, D gene, CDR3 DNA, CDR3 protein. A D gene is named only where the DNA matches it firmly. Not every row has a clone size; where given, it reads once, few, many or a size class.

CDR3 length: 14
clone size: .
J gene: TRBJ2-3
V gene: TRBV10-2
D gene: TRBD2
CDR3 DNA: TGCGCCAGTGCGACTAGCGGTCGCACAGATACGCAGTATTTT
CDR3 protein: CASATSGRTDTQYF

CDR3 length: 16
clone size: few
J gene: TRBJ1-1
V gene: TRBV5-1
D gene: TRBD1
CDR3 DNA: TGCGCCAGCAGCTTGGCTGCGACAGGGGCAGGCACTGAAGCTTTCTTT
CDR3 protein: CASSLAATGAGTEAFF

CDR3 length: 15
clone size: .
J gene: TRBJ1-2
V gene: TRBV19
D gene: .
CDR3 DNA: TGTGCCAGTACGAGAGAATGGCCCCCAAATCATGGCTACACCTTC
CDR3 protein: CASTREWPPNHGYTF

CDR3 length: 13
clone size: .
J gene: TRBJ2-2
V gene: TRBV29-1
D gene: .
CDR3 DNA: TGCAGCGTTGAACGGTTGAACACCGGGGAGCTGTTTTTT
CDR3 protein: CSVERLNTGELFF

CDR3 length: 14
clone size: once
J gene: TRBJ2-7
V gene: TRBV5-5
D gene: .
CDR3 DNA: TGTGCCAGCAGCTTCGAGACAGGACCCTACGAGCAGTACTTC
CDR3 protein: CASSFETGPYEQYF

CDR3 length: 15
clone size: .
J gene: TRBJ2-7
V gene: TRBV4-1
D gene: TRBD2
CDR3 DNA: TGCGCCAGCAGCCAGAGAGGGACTACCTCCTACGAGCAGTACTTC
CDR3 protein: CASSQRGTTSYEQYF

CDR3 length: 16
clone size: .
J gene: TRBJ2-7
V gene: TRBV9
D gene: TRBD1
CDR3 DNA: TGTGCCAGCAGCGCCGGGACAGTCAGGCAGTTGGGTGAGCAGTACTTC
CDR3 protein: CASSAGTVRQLGEQYF

CDR3 length: 14
clone size: .
J gene: TRBJ2-7
V gene: TRBV28
D gene: TRBD2
CDR3 DNA: TGTGCCAGCAGTGATCTAGCGGGAGGTACGTGGCAGTACTTC
CDR3 protein: CASSDLAGGTWQYF

CDR3 length: 14
clone size: .
J gene: TRBJ2-3
V gene: TRBV29-1
D gene: .
CDR3 DNA: TGCAGCGTTGGACAGGGGAGGGGCACAGATACGCAGTATTTT
CDR3 protein: CSVGQGRGTDTQYF

CDR3 length: 15
clone size: .
J gene: TRBJ2-7
V gene: TRBV11-2
D gene: .
CDR3 DNA: TGTGCCAGCAGCTTCTACCAAGGGATTTCCTACGAGCAGTACTTC
CDR3 protein: CASSFYQGISYEQYF

CDR3 length: 17
clone size: .
J gene: TRBJ1-4
V gene: TRBV5-1
D gene: TRBD1
CDR3 DNA: TGCGCCAGCAGCACGGGACAGAATCTTGCAACTAATGAAAAACTGTTTTTT
CDR3 protein: CASSTGQNLATNEKLFF

CDR3 length: 16
clone size: .
J gene: TRBJ1-1
V gene: TRBV5-1
D gene: .
CDR3 DNA: TGCGCCAGCAGCTCCCCGGGAGGTCGAAGGAGCACTGAAGCTTTCTTT
CDR3 protein: CASSSPGGRRSTEAFF

CDR3 length: 13
clone size: .
J gene: TRBJ1-2
V gene: TRBV5-1
D gene: .
CDR3 DNA: TGCGCCAGCAGAATGACCACCGTTAATGGCTACACCTTC
CDR3 protein: CASRMTTVNGYTF

CDR3 length: 13
clone size: .
J gene: TRBJ1-3
V gene: TRBV6-5
D gene: TRBD1
CDR3 DNA: TGTGCCAGCAGCAGGACAGGAGGGAACACCATATATTTT
CDR3 protein: CASSRTGGNTIYF

CDR3 length: 18
clone size: .
J gene: TRBJ2-3
V gene: TRBV15
D gene: TRBD2
CDR3 DNA: TGTGCCACCAGCAGAGATCTCAGGCGGGGGGAGAACACAGATACGCAGTATTTT
CDR3 protein: CATSRDLRRGENTDTQYF

CDR3 length: 14
clone size: .
J gene: TRBJ1-5
V gene: TRBV6-1
D gene: TRBD1
CDR3 DNA: TGTGCCAGCAGTTTGGACAGGGGAGATCAGCCCCAGCATTTT
CDR3 protein: CASSLDRGDQPQHF

CDR3 length: 15
clone size: few
J gene: TRBJ2-7
V gene: TRBV5-1
D gene: TRBD2
CDR3 DNA: TGCGCCAGCAGCCTGGGACTAGCGGGGGGGTACGAGCAGTACTTC
CDR3 protein: CASSLGLAGGYEQYF

CDR3 length: 16
clone size: .
J gene: TRBJ2-5
V gene: TRBV11-2
D gene: TRBD1
CDR3 DNA: TGTGCCAGCAGCTTAGTCGGGCAGGGGGCTAGTGAGACCCAGTACTTC
CDR3 protein: CASSLVGQGASETQYF

CDR3 length: 12
clone size: .
J gene: TRBJ2-7
V gene: TRBV29-1
D gene: .
CDR3 DNA: TGCAGCGTTGTCCACATTGGAGCCGAGCAGTACTTC
CDR3 protein: CSVVHIGAEQYF

CDR3 length: 16
clone size: .
J gene: TRBJ2-1
V gene: TRBV18
D gene: .
CDR3 DNA: TGTGCCAGCTCACCCGAAATAGGGGACGGCATCAATGAGCAGTTCTTC
CDR3 protein: CASSPEIGDGINEQFF

CDR3 length: 13
clone size: .
J gene: TRBJ1-1
V gene: TRBV6-5
D gene: TRBD1
CDR3 DNA: TGTGCCAGCAGTTACTCGACCAGGGGGCAAGCTTTCTTT
CDR3 protein: CASSYSTRGQAFF

CDR3 length: 14
clone size: .
J gene: TRBJ2-7
V gene: TRBV28
D gene: TRBD2
CDR3 DNA: TGTGCCAGCATCTCGGGACTAGCTCCGTACGAGCAGTACTTC
CDR3 protein: CASISGLAPYEQYF

CDR3 length: 13
clone size: .
J gene: TRBJ2-7
V gene: TRBV6-1
D gene: .
CDR3 DNA: TGTGCCAGCAGTGAATTGGGAACCTACGAGCAGTACTTC
CDR3 protein: CASSELGTYEQYF

CDR3 length: 15
clone size: .
J gene: TRBJ2-3
V gene: TRBV2
D gene: TRBD2
CDR3 DNA: TGTGCCAGCAGAGTTCTAGCGGGGGGGTCAGATACGCAGTATTTT
CDR3 protein: CASRVLAGGSDTQYF

CDR3 length: 12
clone size: .
J gene: TRBJ2-5
V gene: TRBV5-1
D gene: .
CDR3 DNA: TGCGCCAGCAGCTTGCCGGAAGAGACCCAGTACTTC
CDR3 protein: CASSLPEETQYF

CDR3 length: 15
clone size: .
J gene: TRBJ2-2
V gene: TRBV15
D gene: .
CDR3 DNA: TGTGCCACCAGCAAAGCTCTTGAACTATCCGGGGAGCTGTTTTTT
CDR3 protein: CATSKALELSGELFF

CDR3 length: 13
clone size: .
J gene: TRBJ1-2
V gene: TRBV19
D gene: TRBD1
CDR3 DNA: TGTGCCAGTAACCCAGACAGGGGAAGGATCTACACCTTC
CDR3 protein: CASNPDRGRIYTF

CDR3 length: 13
clone size: .
J gene: TRBJ1-1
V gene: TRBV28
D gene: .
CDR3 DNA: TGTGCCAGCGGGGGATTCGGGTACACTGAAGCTTTCTTT
CDR3 protein: CASGGFGYTEAFF

CDR3 length: 15
clone size: .
J gene: TRBJ2-1
V gene: TRBV11-2
D gene: TRBD2
CDR3 DNA: TGTGCCAGCACCCCCCTTAGCGGGAGGTTCAATGAGCAGTTCTTC
CDR3 protein: CASTPLSGRFNEQFF

CDR3 length: 17
clone size: .
J gene: TRBJ1-1
V gene: TRBV7-9
D gene: .
CDR3 DNA: TGTGCCAGCAGCTCGACTCCCGGGACCCTGATGAACACTGAAGCTTTCTTT
CDR3 protein: CASSSTPGTLMNTEAFF

CDR3 length: 16
clone size: .
J gene: TRBJ2-1
V gene: TRBV6-5
D gene: TRBD2
CDR3 DNA: TGTGCCAGCAGTTACTCTCGAGCGGGAGAAGGGGTTGAGCAGTTCTTC
CDR3 protein: CASSYSRAGEGVEQFF

CDR3 length: 16
clone size: .
J gene: TRBJ2-3
V gene: TRBV6-5
D gene: TRBD2
CDR3 DNA: TGTGCCAGCAGTTCCTTTAGCGGGAGTAGCACAGATACGCAGTATTTT
CDR3 protein: CASSSFSGSSTDTQYF

CDR3 length: 14
clone size: .
J gene: TRBJ2-2
V gene: TRBV6-1
D gene: TRBD2
CDR3 DNA: TGTGCCAGCAGTGAACGCGGGAGAGGCGGGGAGCTGTTTTTT
CDR3 protein: CASSERGRGGELFF

CDR3 length: 18
clone size: .
J gene: TRBJ2-1
V gene: TRBV11-3
D gene: TRBD2
CDR3 DNA: TGTGCCAGCAGTAGTTCCGGGACTAGCGGGGGGAAGCTAGGTGAGCAGTTCTTC
CDR3 protein: CASSSSGTSGGKLGEQFF

CDR3 length: 15
clone size: .
J gene: TRBJ2-1
V gene: TRBV6-1
D gene: TRBD2
CDR3 DNA: TGTGCCAGCTCTTACTATAGCGGGAGGACCAATGAGCAGTTCTTC
CDR3 protein: CASSYYSGRTNEQFF

CDR3 length: 13
clone size: .
J gene: TRBJ1-1
V gene: TRBV19
D gene: TRBD1
CDR3 DNA: TGTGCCGCCGGGTACGACAGGGGCACTGAAGCTTTCTTT
CDR3 protein: CAAGYDRGTEAFF

CDR3 length: 11
clone size: .
J gene: TRBJ2-7
V gene: TRBV20-1
D gene: .
CDR3 DNA: TGCAGTGCTAGGGACAACTACGAGCAGTACTTC
CDR3 protein: CSARDNYEQYF

CDR3 length: 21
clone size: .
J gene: TRBJ2-1
V gene: TRBV28
D gene: TRBD1
CDR3 DNA: TGTGCCAGCAGTTTGCCCCCACCGGGGACAGGGGGCTCCGGCTCCTACAATGAGCAGTTCTTC
CDR3 protein: CASSLPPPGTGGSGSYNEQFF

CDR3 length: 14
clone size: .
J gene: TRBJ2-3
V gene: TRBV30
D gene: .
CDR3 DNA: TGTGCCTGGAGTGTAGGCGGGAACACAGATACGCAGTATTTT
CDR3 protein: CAWSVGGNTDTQYF

CDR3 length: 14
clone size: .
J gene: TRBJ1-1
V gene: TRBV2
D gene: .
CDR3 DNA: TGTGCCAGCAGTGAAAGACGGATGAACACTGAAGCTTTCTTT
CDR3 protein: CASSERRMNTEAFF

CDR3 length: 15
clone size: once
J gene: TRBJ2-2
V gene: TRBV5-1
D gene: .
CDR3 DNA: TGCGCCAGTTCGCCTAGCGACAAGAACACCGGGGAGCTGTTTTTT
CDR3 protein: CASSPSDKNTGELFF

CDR3 length: 14
clone size: .
J gene: TRBJ2-5
V gene: TRBV11-2
D gene: .
CDR3 DNA: TGTGCCAGCAGCCACTTGCAGGGGCCGGAGACCCAGTACTTC
CDR3 protein: CASSHLQGPETQYF

CDR3 length: 16
clone size: .
J gene: TRBJ1-2
V gene: TRBV4-3
D gene: .
CDR3 DNA: TGCGCCAGCAGCCAAGATCCCAGGGGAAGGGGGTTGGGCTACACCTTC
CDR3 protein: CASSQDPRGRGLGYTF

CDR3 length: 15
clone size: .
J gene: TRBJ1-4
V gene: TRBV30
D gene: .
CDR3 DNA: TGTGCCTGGAGTCTCCAGGGGCGAACTAATGAAAAACTGTTTTTT
CDR3 protein: CAWSLQGRTNEKLFF

CDR3 length: 15
clone size: .
J gene: TRBJ1-5
V gene: TRBV5-1
D gene: .
CDR3 DNA: TGCGCCAGCAGCTTGGGAGACAGCGAATATCAGCCCCAGCATTTT
CDR3 protein: CASSLGDSEYQPQHF